These T cell receptor beta chains were read from a single sample in a study of CD8 T cells in Susac syndrome. In TCRdb, the immunoSEQ multiplex PCR reads were re-called with MiXCR into one record per CDR3 protein. Seen here are about 53,000 distinct CDR3 sequences, approximately 95% observed once, and the top ten hold approximately 0.8%. Sequencing was done on a sample of CD8+ T cells from PBMCs. The receptors shown here come from a human donor with Susac syndrome. Each CDR3 is given with its conserved first and last residue. Fields, in order: CDR3 protein, clone size, V gene, J gene. Size values are once, few and many counts, or a class for expanded clones, and some rows have none.

CASSTTGHRYGYTF,.,TRBV7-2,TRBJ1-2
CASSPTSGILSSYEQYF,.,TRBV7-9,TRBJ2-7
CATSRDRSGAYGYTF,.,TRBV15,TRBJ1-2
CAWSRTGLGTGELFF,.,TRBV30,TRBJ2-2
CASSQADNYNEQFF,.,TRBV14,TRBJ2-1
CTSSQDEAPSSGTQYF,.,TRBV1,TRBJ2-5
CASSFAPGQGISRYGYTF,.,TRBV5-1,TRBJ1-2
CASSPPGSSYNEQFF,.,TRBV7-9,TRBJ2-1
CAWSVGGNYEQYF,.,TRBV30,TRBJ2-7
CSASPPGQGLSYEQYF,.,TRBV20-1,TRBJ2-7
CASSLGLHTQYF,.,TRBV12-3/TRBV12-4,TRBJ2-3
CASSQTNLDRDQETQYF,.,TRBV23-1,TRBJ2-5
CSVRRVNTEAFF,.,TRBV29-1,TRBJ1-1
CASSPGVGGELFF,.,TRBV12-3/TRBV12-4,TRBJ2-2
CSARAAGQFYNEQFF,.,TRBV20-1,TRBJ2-1
CASSLSGGTEAFF,.,TRBV28,TRBJ1-1
CASSVEGGSYNEQFF,.,TRBV9,TRBJ2-1
CSVVSVWNTEAFF,.,TRBV29-1,TRBJ1-1
CASSPLAGGYEQYF,.,TRBV6-2/TRBV6-3,TRBJ2-7
CASDRDIGETQYF,.,TRBV2,TRBJ2-5
CASSLFRDNYNEQFF,few,TRBV7-8,TRBJ2-1
CSARKAGGPEQYF,.,TRBV20-1,TRBJ2-7
CASSLVTRYQETQYF,.,TRBV5-1,TRBJ2-5
CASSQVVLDSYNSPLHF,.,TRBV4-1,TRBJ1-6
CASSLIRETYNEQFF,.,TRBV7-3,TRBJ2-1
CSAFGQGYEQYF,.,TRBV20-1,TRBJ2-7
CASSSDRERYEQYF,.,TRBV27,TRBJ2-7
CASSVEGTSGGSSYNEQFF,.,TRBV9,TRBJ2-1
CASSLPTANTEAFF,.,TRBV19,TRBJ1-1
CASSLNRNYGYTF,once,TRBV5-6,TRBJ1-2
CASSEGSSTLETQYF,.,TRBV2,TRBJ2-5
CSAQITSNTGELFF,.,TRBV20-1,TRBJ2-2
CSATLSGETQYF,.,TRBV20-1,TRBJ2-5
CASIGPGDYGYTF,.,TRBV19,TRBJ1-2
CSARVRMNTEAFF,.,TRBV20-1,TRBJ1-1
CASSLSAQSNQPQHF,.,TRBV7-8,TRBJ1-5
CASSTTNPSYNEQFF,few,TRBV19,TRBJ2-1
CASPSGETQYF,.,TRBV2,TRBJ2-5
CASSSWTGTYEQYF,.,TRBV5-1,TRBJ2-7
CASSFARDRQETQYF,.,TRBV12-3/TRBV12-4,TRBJ2-5
CASTQTGHGYTF,.,TRBV12-3/TRBV12-4,TRBJ1-2
CASSSDTGQETQYF,once,TRBV2,TRBJ2-5
CASSDTSEGRGNIQYF,.,TRBV25-1,TRBJ2-4
CASSYLSSKETQYF,.,TRBV6-5,TRBJ2-5
CASILHRHSNQPQHF,.,TRBV7-2,TRBJ1-5
CSARDVAGQTYEQYF,.,TRBV20-1,TRBJ2-7
CARRTLGTDQPQHF,.,TRBV6-5,TRBJ1-5
CASSLDHVRLETQYF,.,TRBV11-2,TRBJ2-5
CASSVGGSSTDTQYF,once,TRBV9,TRBJ2-3
CASSEKTGGNGYTF,.,TRBV9,TRBJ1-2
CASSQDEVASEYNEQFF,.,TRBV4-3,TRBJ2-1
CASSATSGFTDTQYF,.,TRBV2,TRBJ2-3
CASSFRVGETQYF,.,TRBV7-3,TRBJ2-5
CASSRGLAGSYNEQFF,.,TRBV4-1,TRBJ2-1
CASSPTGTGDSATEAFF,.,TRBV4-2,TRBJ1-1
CASSSSNSLREETQYF,.,TRBV7-9,TRBJ2-5
CASSLGTGVTEAFF,.,TRBV12-3/TRBV12-4,TRBJ1-1
CASSIDRDGEKLFF,.,TRBV7-8,TRBJ1-4
CASPLGGGFF,once,TRBV2,TRBJ2-1
CASSFSGDYNEQFF,.,TRBV12-3/TRBV12-4,TRBJ2-1